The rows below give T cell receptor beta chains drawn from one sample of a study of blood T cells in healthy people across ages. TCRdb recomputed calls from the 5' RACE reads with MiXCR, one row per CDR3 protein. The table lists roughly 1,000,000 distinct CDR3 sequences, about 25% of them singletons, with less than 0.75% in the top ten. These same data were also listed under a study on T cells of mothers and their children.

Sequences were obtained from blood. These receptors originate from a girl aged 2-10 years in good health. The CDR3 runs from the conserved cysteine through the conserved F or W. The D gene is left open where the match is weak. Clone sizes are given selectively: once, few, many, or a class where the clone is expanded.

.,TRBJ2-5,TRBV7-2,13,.,CASSFDWGETQYF,TGTGCCAGCAGCTTTGACTGGGGCGAGACCCAGTACTTC
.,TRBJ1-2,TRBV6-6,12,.,CATSLDSYGYTF,TGTGCCACCTCCTTAGACAGTTATGGCTACACCTTC
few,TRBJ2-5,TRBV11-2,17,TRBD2,CASSLFQSETAAGEQYF,TGTGCCAGCAGCTTATTCCAATCCGAGACAGCGGCGGGGGAGCAGTACTTC
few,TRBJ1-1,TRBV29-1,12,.,CSVWMGVTEAFF,TGCAGCGTTTGGATGGGGGTCACTGAAGCTTTCTTT
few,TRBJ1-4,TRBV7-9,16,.,CASSFNPGATNEKLFF,TGTGCCAGCAGCTTCAACCCGGGTGCAACTAATGAAAAACTGTTTTTT
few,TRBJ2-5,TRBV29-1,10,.,CSVLTPSLFF,TGCAGCGTGTTAACCCCTTCCCTGTTCTTC
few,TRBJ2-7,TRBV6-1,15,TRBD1,CASSVDQQGVYEQYF,TGTGCCAGTTCCGTCGACCAGCAGGGGGTCTACGAGCAGTACTTC
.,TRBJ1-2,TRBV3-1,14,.,CASSPRDWIYGYTF,TGTGCCAGCAGCCCCCGGGACTGGATCTATGGCTACACCTTC
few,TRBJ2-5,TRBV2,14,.,CASKKTSPQETQYF,TGTGCCAGCAAAAAGACCAGCCCGCAAGAGACCCAGTACTTC
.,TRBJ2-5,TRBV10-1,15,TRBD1,CASSETGGERKTQYF,TGCGCCAGCAGTGAGACAGGGGGCGAGAGGAAGACCCAGTACTTC
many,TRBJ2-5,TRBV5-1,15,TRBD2,CASSYTSGGAGEQYF,TGCGCCAGCAGCTACACAAGCGGGGGGGCAGGAGAGCAGTACTTC
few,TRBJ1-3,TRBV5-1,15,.,CASTPAGSSGNTIYF,TGCGCCAGCACCCCGGCGGGGAGCTCTGGAAACACCATATATTTT
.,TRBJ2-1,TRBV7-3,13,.,CASSLSSRTGQFF,TGTGCCAGCAGCTTAAGTAGTCGAACTGGGCAGTTCTTC
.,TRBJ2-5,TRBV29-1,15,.,CSVFGSREGAETQYF,TGCAGCGTTTTCGGCAGCCGAGAAGGTGCAGAGACCCAGTACTTC
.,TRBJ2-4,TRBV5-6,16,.,CASTYHRDLRGNIQYF,TGTGCCAGCACCTACCATAGGGATTTACGGGGTAACATTCAGTACTTC
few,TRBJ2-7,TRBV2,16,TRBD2,CASKTSGRRGSYEQYF,TGTGCCAGCAAGACTAGCGGGAGAAGGGGGTCCTACGAGCAGTACTTC
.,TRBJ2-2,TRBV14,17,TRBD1,CASSRSRDRVRTGELFF,TGTGCCAGCAGTAGATCACGGGACAGGGTTCGAACCGGGGAGCTGTTTTTT
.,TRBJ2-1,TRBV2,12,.,CARGHAYNEQFF,TGTGCCAGAGGACATGCTTACAATGAGCAGTTCTTC